The 22 T cell receptor beta chains below come from one sample, sequenced in a study of response to subunit inactivated influenza vaccine. TCRdb used MiXCR to reprocess the RT-PCR reads, holding one entry per CDR3 protein. This sample has some 500,000 distinct CDR3 sequences, with over 25% found just once. The specimen comprised CD4+ T cells sorted from PBMCs, sampled roughly 5 days after vaccination. The source of these receptors is a man over 45 who received an inactivated influenza vaccine.

This clonotype has just a few counts. The V gene is TRBV12-3 or TRBV12-4, the J gene TRBJ1-2; D is undetermined. Trimming left V 3 bases short and J 4 bases short, with 9 bases between. This CDR3 region has 13 residues. The chain's CDR3 is CASSLGGPYGYTF. As DNA, the CDR3 is TGTGCCAGCAGTTTGGGTGGTCCCTATGGCTACACCTTC.

This clonotype was seen only a few times. The chain employs TRBV5-1 and TRBJ2-1, with TRBD2 matching 9 bases. This CDR3 is 15 amino acids long. CDR1 SGHRS and CDR2 YFSETQ come from the germline V gene. The junction had 13 bases not matched to a gene; V was cut back by 4 bases and J by 11 bases. The CDR3 sequence: CASSPTSGPTEKQFF. The CDR3, as DNA: TGCGCCAGCAGCCCCACTAGCGGGCCTACGGAAAAGCAGTTCTTC.

This clonotype was found a few times. The chain employs TRBV10-3 and TRBJ2-7, with D perhaps matching TRBD2 (5 bases). Trimming took off 0 bases at V and 2 bases at J, with 8 bases between the two ends. The CDR3 has 14 amino acids. Germline values: CDR1 ENHRY, CDR2 SYGVKD. The CDR3 here is CAISESTGTYEQYF. The CDR3 nucleotides read TGTGCCATCAGTGAGTCAACGGGGACCTACGAGCAGTACTTC.

The chain recombines TRBV18 with TRBJ2-7; 7 nucleotides align to TRBD2. The CDR3 spans 15 residues. The junction had 8 bases not matched to a gene; V was cut back by 3 bases and J by 3 bases. The V gene's germline CDR1 is KGHSH and CDR2 LQKENI. CDR3 protein: CASSPRTRSIYEQYF. The CDR3 bases are TGTGCCAGCTCACCGAGGACTAGATCCATCTACGAGCAGTACTTC.

This clonotype was seen more than once but under ten times. The rearrangement links TRBV27 to TRBJ2-7; the match to TRBD1 covers 9 bases. The CDR3 has 15 residues. V was pared by 2 bases and J by 6 bases, with 8 bases of the junction left unmatched. Germline CDR1 is MNHEY and CDR2 is SMNVEV (reference sequence). The CDR3: CASSLHPGTGTEQYF. The CDR3 DNA follows: TGTGCCAGCAGTTTACACCCCGGGACAGGGACCGAGCAGTACTTC.

Notes on this clonotype: At one of its ends the junction is not consistent with the germline gene, which may arise from a read error. The chain combines TRBV27 with TRBJ2-7; no clear D. Germline V gene data show CDR1 as MNHEY and CDR2 as SMNVEV (reference sequence). The CDR3 spans 15 residues. CDR3 protein: CASKSPGRSSSEQYF. The CDR3 nucleotides are TGTGCCAGCAAATCCCCTGGCCGTAGTTCCTCCGAGCAGTACTTC.

The chain uses TRBV5-4 and TRBJ2-7; maybe TRBD1 (6 bases). Per germline, CDR1 SGHNT and CDR2 YYREEE (reference sequence). The V and J ends lost 4 bases and 3 bases respectively, with 17 bases between them. The CDR3 extends over 15 amino acids. The CDR3 here is CASSIPGGQFYEQYF. In DNA, the CDR3 is TGTGCCAGCAGCATACCCGGAGGACAGTTCTACGAGCAGTACTTC. Combining the CDR3 with reference TRBV5-4 and TRBJ2-7 gives the whole variable domain ETGVTQSPTHLIKTRGQQVTLRCSSQSGHNTVSWYQQALGQGPQFIFQYYREEENGRGNFPPRFSGLQFPNYSSELNVNALELDDSALYLCASSIPGGQFYEQYFGPGTRLTVT.

This chain uses TRBV12-3 or TRBV12-4 with TRBJ2-4, with D possibly being TRBD2 (5 bases). Trimming pared 6 bases from V and 1 base from J, leaving 10 bases between. The CDR3 is 14 residues long. The CDR3 sequence is CASRIASAKNIQYF. CDR3 DNA sequence: TGTGCCAGCAGGATAGCGAGCGCCAAAAACATTCAGTACTTC.

Only one count was recorded for this clonotype. The chain employs TRBV10-3 and TRBJ1-1; D call uncertain. The V end was cut by 2 bases, the J end by 1 base, with 11 bases between. Per the germline V gene, CDR1 is ENHRY and CDR2 is SYGVKD. The CDR3 extends over 15 amino acids. CDR3 coding DNA: TGTGCCATCAGTGAGGTTGGAGAAAAGAACACTGAAGCTTTCTTT. Translation gives CAISEVGEKNTEAFF.

This clonotype was picked up a small number of times. V usage is TRBV5-1 and J usage is TRBJ2-3; D is perhaps TRBD2 (5 bases). Trimming left V 4 bases short and J 3 bases short, with 18 bases between. CDR3 length: 16 residues. Per the germline V gene, CDR1 is SGHRS and CDR2 is YFSETQ. The CDR3, as DNA: TGCGCCAGCAGCCCGGGATCTACTTCAAAGACAGATACGCAGTATTTT. This encodes CASSPGSTSKTDTQYF.

The chain uses TRBV7-9 and TRBJ2-3, with D possibly matching TRBD2 (5 bases). This CDR3 spans 14 amino acids. The V and J ends lost 5 bases and 6 bases respectively, with 15 bases between them. Germline V lookup: CDR1 SEHNR, CDR2 FQNEAQ (reference sequence). The CDR3 DNA sequence: TGTGCCAGCAGCGGGGAGAAACCGTGGGATACGCAGTATTTT. As protein: CASSGEKPWDTQYF.

This clonotype was counted only a few times. The rearrangement uses TRBV9 and TRBJ2-2; D is unresolved. This CDR3 contains 14 residues. Trimming pared 0 bases from V and 6 bases from J, leaving 9 bases between. Germline assignment: CDR1 SGDLS and CDR2 YYNGEE. The CDR3, as DNA: TGTGCCAGCAGCGTAGATGTCGGGTCCGGGGAGCTGTTTTTT. Protein product: CASSVDVGSGELFF.

A few counts support this clonotype. The chain links TRBV4-3 to TRBJ2-5; D might be TRBD2 (7 bases). The V gene lost 6 bases and the J gene lost 6 bases, with 17 bases spanning the gap. This CDR3 contains 14 residues. Germline V CDR1 and CDR2: LGHNA, YSLEER. CDR3 sequence: CASSFGGPGKTQYF. CDR3 DNA sequence: TGCGCCAGCAGTTTCGGGGGGCCGGGAAAGACCCAGTACTTC.

J is TRBJ2-7 and V is TRBV6-2 or TRBV6-3, with 10 bases lining up with TRBD1. CDR1 is MNHEY, CDR2 SVGEGT, per germline. V lost 2 bases to trimming and J lost 5 bases; unmatched junction nucleotides: 9. The CDR3 extends over 16 amino acids. The CDR3 sequence: CASSYEGRQGAHEQYF. The CDR3 DNA follows: TGTGCCAGCAGTTACGAGGGGAGACAGGGGGCCCACGAGCAGTACTTC.

There are many counts of this clonotype. V is TRBV20-1 and J is TRBJ1-1, with a tentative D call TRBD1 (5 bases). This CDR3 region has 11 residues. Trimming shortened V by 0 bases and J by 6 bases, and 5 bases separated the two germline ends. CDR1 DFQATT and CDR2 SNEGSKA come from the germline V gene (reference sequence). Here the CDR3 reads CSAREGPEAFF. Here the CDR3 DNA reads TGCAGTGCTAGAGAGGGGCCTGAAGCTTTCTTT.

This clonotype was counted a few times. This sequence joins TRBV4-1 and TRBJ1-1; the D gene is possibly TRBD1 (6 bases). Germline values: CDR1 MGHRA, CDR2 YSYEKL. There are 17 residues in the CDR3. V was cut by 1 base and J by 0 bases, with 15 bases left in between. CDR3 loop: CASSQGSQGPLNTEAFF. The CDR3 region has the DNA TGCGCCAGCAGCCAAGGCTCCCAGGGGCCCTTGAACACTGAAGCTTTCTTT.

This clonotype was detected ten times or more. This chain links TRBV7-9 with TRBJ2-1; D is perhaps TRBD2 (6 bases). The CDR3 contains 15 residues. Germline V gene sequence: CDR1 SEHNR, CDR2 FQNEAQ (reference sequence). V was trimmed by 5 bases and J by 6 bases, leaving 17 bases between them. CDR3 loop: CASSPHGSSANEQFF. CDR3 in DNA: TGTGCCAGCAGCCCCCACGGGAGTAGCGCCAATGAGCAGTTCTTC.

This clonotype was seen more than once but under ten times. The chain couples TRBV18 to TRBJ2-1, with D possibly being TRBD1 (6 bases). V lost 4 bases to trimming and J lost 0 bases, with 16 bases between them. Germline lookup yields CDR1 KGHSH and CDR2 LQKENI. This CDR3 region has 17 residues. DNA for the CDR3: TGTGCCAGCTCACGGATTGGGGGCAGCAGCTCCTACAATGAGCAGTTCTTC. Its translation: CASSRIGGSSSYNEQFF.

This clonotype has a handful of counts. The V and J genes are TRBV5-1 and TRBJ1-1; 8 bases match TRBD1. CDR3 length equals 14 residues. Trimming took 9 bases from V and 3 from J; bases not matched to a gene: 10. The germline gives CDR1 SGHRS, CDR2 YFSETQ. DNA for the CDR3: TGCGCCACCAAACCTCAGGGGGCGGACACTGAAGCTTTCTTT. This translates into CATKPQGADTEAFF.

V gene TRBV5-1 combines with J gene TRBJ2-5, with 9 bases that match TRBD1. Germline V lookup: CDR1 SGHRS, CDR2 YFSETQ. This CDR3 is 17 amino acids long. Losses at the gene ends were 0 bases for V and 2 bases for J; bases not matched to a gene: 8. CDR3 residues: CASSLAVGGTGQETQYF. The CDR3 nucleotides are TGCGCCAGCAGCTTGGCCGTCGGAGGGACAGGGCAAGAGACCCAGTACTTC.

The CDR3 here is CASGRTRQETQYF. The CDR3 nucleotides read TGCGCCAGCGGAAGGACTAGACAAGAGACCCAGTACTTC. The genes are TRBV5-1 and TRBJ2-5, with TRBD2 identical over 7 bases. Trimming took 7 bases from V and 2 from J; bases not matched to a gene: 5. Germline V gene data show CDR1 as SGHRS and CDR2 as YFSETQ. The CDR3 is 13 residues long.

This clonotype turned up a few times. The chain carries TRBV4-1 and TRBJ2-7; no firm D call. The CDR3 has 14 amino acids. Germline CDR1 MGHRA, CDR2 YSYEKL. With 2 bases removed from V and 4 bases from J, the gap between germline ends came to 12 bases. The CDR3 is CASSQPGRGYEQYF. Here the CDR3 DNA reads TGCGCCAGCAGCCAACCGGGCCGAGGTTACGAGCAGTACTTC.